The text below deals with one T cell receptor beta chain. This clonotype appeared a single time. Its target antigen remains unknown. One end of the junction is discordant with germline, which a read error may explain. These data come from a study of blood T cells in healthy people across ages (dated by TCRdb to the mid-2010s). Study-wide context: In model experiments, template switching captured about one uniquely barcoded TCR beta cDNA molecule for every two T cells. For two donors (one aged 18 to 29 and one aged 80 or older), the study analyzed two additional independent replicas of 1 million unique cDNA reads from the same blood draw. To avoid experimental bias, donors of different ages were randomly spread across the sequencing lanes. The study measured age-related changes in TCR beta repertoire diversity using deep sequencing normalized with unique cDNA molecular identifiers. The donors were split into four age groups: young (average around 15 years), middle-aged (roughly 39), aged (roughly 60) and long-lived (roughly 77). General study outcomes and caveats: Total diversity estimates from one million sequenced T cells were considered lower bounds and underestimates. Compared with the aged group, more naive CD4+ T cells, fewer expanded clones and increased TCR diversity were shown by the long-lived group, suggesting age selection. Observed TCR beta diversity correlated strongly with the percentage of naive T cells measured by flow cytometry. The CMV infection status of donors was not known, potentially confounding age-related changes in expanded clonotypes. Observed TCR beta diversity per million T cells fell roughly linearly with age, and a significant reduction was already apparent by age about 38. Since profiling was done on bulk unsorted PBMCs, naive and antigen-experienced compartments could not be conclusively compared.

Donors were a few dozen systemically healthy Caucasian individuals from Russia aged roughly 6 to 95 years. Each donor gave roughly 9.5 milliliters of peripheral blood, collected into EDTA-treated Vacutainer tubes. Ficoll-Paque density-gradient centrifugation was used to isolate PBMCs, with at least 7 million obtained per sample. Total RNA, at least 6 micrograms per sample, was extracted from PBMCs with Trizol reagent. The percentages of naive CD45RAhigh/CD27high T cells were determined by flow cytometry on a PBMC aliquot from every donor. Taken from cysteine to phenylalanine, the CDR3 has 18 residues. The sequence is cut down to CDR3 DNA, 54 bases in frame from base 1. From the germline V gene (reference sequence), CDR1 is LGHDT and CDR2 is YNNKEL. Library creation used 5' RACE. The listed sequencing device is Illumina HiSeq 2500. A second roughly 6 to 11 cycle PCR used a sample-barcoded 5' primer and a J-beta primer mix. A template-switch 5' adaptor carrying 12 random nucleotides introduced a unique molecular identifier onto each TCR beta cDNA molecule. Each sample yielded at least 2.5 million CDR3-containing paired-end reads. First-strand cDNA was synthesized from all RNA with the Mint cDNA synthesis kit, primed by a TRBC-specific oligonucleotide. Following uracil-DNA glycosylase treatment, a first 18-cycle PCR with universal primers M1SS and BC2_uni_R was performed on all cDNA. As for how the authors treated the data: Normalization of each sample was performed by random selection of 1 million high-quality reads, each carrying a distinct molecular identifier. Instead of being binned into consensus sequences, reads with shared molecular identifiers were discarded. CDR3 identification, clonotype clustering and error correction used MiTCR with a Q25 quality threshold and the strictest error-elimination algorithm. A nonparametric unseen species model with Euler transformation was used to estimate lower-bound total TCR beta diversity. Clones were called with MiXCR by TCRdb after fastp trimmed the public reads at Q25, and only in-frame beta chains were retained. Rows merge per CDR3 protein into single entries with the most common DNA and genes. None of the V and J calls come from the authors' own analysis; TCRdb made them. This sample lists about 640,000 distinct CDR3 sequences; approximately 40% were detected once. Of the sample, around 30% falls within the top ten clones.

The material sequenced was blood. This clonotype was sampled from a man older than 75 in good health. The chain joins TRBV3-1 to TRBJ2-5, and 7 junction bases match TRBD2. The CDR3 amino acid sequence is: CASSQDFVASGRQETPYF. The DNA sequence follows: TGTGCCAGCAGCCAAGACTTTGTGGCTAGCGGACGCCAAGAGACCCCGTACTTC.